Presented here are 21 T cell receptor beta chains from one specimen sequenced in a study of cytomegalovirus exposure and HLA in healthy donors (dated by TCRdb to about 2017). The library was produced with the immunoSEQ multiplex PCR assay. A mixture of 60 forward primers for TCR Vbeta segments and 13 reverse primers for TCR Jbeta segments was used in the multiplex PCR. The table was pulled from immuneACCESS by TCRdb, which kept in-frame rearrangements only. Such tables lose some clones; where checked, under half of the loss comes from unresolved V genes, and the rest has no known cause. The table for this sample lists 150,000 to 200,000 clones; around 62% of them were counted only once. Less than 3% of the sample lies in the top ten. The specimen was PBMCs. Receptors originate from a man aged 40-49 years in good health and CMV-seronegative.

V gene TRBV30 combines with J gene TRBJ2-7; D gene uncertain. CDR3 length: 11 residues. The germline CDR1 and CDR2 sequences are GTSNPN and SVGIG (reference sequence). The V end lost 8 bases, the J end lost 3 bases, and 11 bases lay between the germline ends. The CDR3 loop reads CALAQDYEQYF. As DNA, the CDR3 is TGTGCCCTCGCCCAGGACTACGAGCAGTACTTC.

The J gene is TRBJ2-1, the V gene TRBV7-9; TRBD2 agrees at 7 bases. V shed 1 base, J shed 0 bases, and the junction held 9 bases outside the gene matches. Germline V lookup: CDR1 SEHNR, CDR2 FQNEAQ (reference sequence). This CDR3 comprises 18 residues. The CDR3 reads CASSLDLGTTVSYNEQFF. DNA of the CDR3: TGTGCCAGCAGCTTAGATCTAGGGACTACCGTCTCCTACAATGAGCAGTTCTTC.

This clone was observed a handful of times. This chain joins TRBV7-2 and TRBJ2-7; D is possibly TRBD1 (6 bases). The CDR3 consists of 14 residues. Germline CDR1 and CDR2: SGHTA and FQGNSA. With 9 bases removed from V and 0 bases from J, the gap between germline ends came to 15 bases. The CDR3 sequence: CASYRDINSYEQYF. DNA of the CDR3: TGTGCCAGTTACCGGGACATAAACTCCTACGAGCAGTACTTC.

The sample holds a few counts of this clone. The CDR3 coding sequence is TGTGCCAGCAGCCCCCGGGACAGGCAGAATTCACCCCTCCACTTT. It yields the protein CASSPRDRQNSPLHF. J is TRBJ1-6 and V is TRBV13, with 8 bases fitting TRBD1. With V trimmed by 5 bases and J by 7 bases, 7 bases remained unmatched. The CDR3 consists of 15 residues. The germline CDR1 and CDR2 sequences are PRHDT and FYEKMQ (reference sequence).

The chain recombines TRBV7-2 with TRBJ2-7; 7 positions match TRBD2. CDR1 and CDR2 (germline): SGHTA, FQGNSA. V was clipped by 4 bases and J by 6 bases; unmatched bases: 6. This CDR3 contains 13 residues. The CDR3 sequence is CASSSQTSTEQYF. CDR3 bases: TGTGCCAGCAGCTCGCAGACTAGCACCGAGCAGTACTTC. Full variable domain (rest looked up from reference TRBV7-2 and TRBJ2-7): GAGVSQSPSNKVTEKGKDVELRCDPISGHTALYWYRQSLGQGLEFLIYFQGNSAPDKSGLPSDRFSAERTGGSVSTLTIQRTQQEDSAVYLCASSSQTSTEQYFGPGTRLTVT.

This sequence joins TRBV29-1 and TRBJ2-7; D may be TRBD1 (5 bases). CDR3 length: 11 residues. Germline CDR1 and CDR2: SQVTM and ANQGSEA. Trimming stripped 6 bases from V and 3 bases from J, with 9 bases between. CDR3 sequence reads: CSVRQSYEQYF. The CDR3 DNA reads TGCAGCGTCCGACAGAGCTACGAGCAGTACTTC.

The CDR3 coding sequence is TGCGCCAGCAGCCTGGGACAGACAACTAATGAAAAACTGTTTTTT. This gives the protein CASSLGQTTNEKLFF. The chain joins TRBV4-1 to TRBJ1-4; TRBD1 agrees at 7 bases. The CDR3 runs to 15 residues. CDR1 and CDR2 (germline): MGHRA, YSYEKL. V gave up 4 bases and J gave up 0 bases; unmatched junction bases: 2.

The rearrangement links TRBV11-2 to TRBJ2-1, with 8 bases lining up with TRBD2. The J segment lost 9 bases and the V segment lost 4 bases, leaving 14 bases of the junction unmatched. The CDR3 runs to 16 residues. Germline V CDR1 and CDR2: SGHAT, FQNNGV. This CDR3 reads CASSSHLTSEFSEQFF. DNA of the CDR3: TGTGCCAGCAGCTCGCATTTGACTAGCGAGTTCAGTGAGCAGTTCTTC.

This clone was observed a handful of times. The genes are TRBV5-1 and TRBJ1-3, with TRBD1 matching over 8 bases. The V segment lost 3 bases and the J segment 3 bases; nucleotides outside the gene matches: 8. CDR1 and CDR2 from the germline V gene are SGHRS and YFSETQ. CDR3 length: 16 residues. The CDR3 coding sequence is TGCGCCAGCAGCTCCGGACAGGGAAGCTTTGGAAACACCATATATTTT. It yields the protein CASSSGQGSFGNTIYF.

A few counts support this clone. The V gene is TRBV6-1, the J gene TRBJ1-1; possibly TRBD1 for D (5 bases). The CDR3 covers 12 residues. Trimming took off 6 bases at V and 5 bases at J, with 10 bases between the two ends. Germline V lookup: CDR1 MNHNS, CDR2 SASEGT. The CDR3 DNA reads TGTGCCAGCAGGGGCTACAGGACTGAAGCTTTCTTT. Amino acid sequence: CASRGYRTEAFF.

This clone was seen just once. This chain joins TRBV29-1 and TRBJ1-2; weak D call: TRBD1 (6 bases). From germline, CDR1 is SQVTM and CDR2 ANQGSEA. V gave up 7 bases and J gave up 0 bases, with 12 bases separating them. The CDR3 length is 13 residues. The CDR3 nucleotides are TGCAGCGCCCGGGGGGCAGCTAACTATGGCTACACCTTC. It specifies CSARGAANYGYTF.

The chain's CDR3 is CASSPGQGLSVSYNEQFF. The CDR3 DNA reads as TGTGCCAGCTCACCGGGACAGGGTCTAAGCGTCTCCTACAATGAGCAGTTCTTC. The V and J genes are TRBV18 and TRBJ2-1; 9 nucleotides line up with TRBD1. This CDR3 contains 18 residues. Looked up from germline, CDR1 is KGHSH and CDR2 is LQKENI. J lost 0 bases, V lost 3 bases, and 9 bases had no gene match.

This clone was seen a few times. The chain couples TRBV7-3 to TRBJ2-3; 10 positions agree with TRBD2. This CDR3 is 17 amino acids long. The germline gives CDR1 SGHTA, CDR2 FQGTGA. V shed 6 bases, J shed 0 bases, and the junction held 9 bases outside the gene matches. CDR3 bases: TGTGCCAGCAGTGGAAGAGCGGGGGGGCATAGCACAGATACGCAGTATTTT. This codes for CASSGRAGGHSTDTQYF. The full variable domain, in which reference TRBV7-3 and TRBJ2-3 provide the parts outside the CDR3, is GAGVSQTPSNKVTEKGKYVELRCDPISGHTALYWYRQSLGQGPEFLIYFQGTGAADDSGLPNDRFFAVRPEGSVSTLKIQRTERGDSAVYLCASSGRAGGHSTDTQYFGPGTRLTVL.

The rearrangement uses TRBV19 and TRBJ2-1; the match to TRBD2 covers 10 bases. The CDR3 spans 18 residues. Germline assignment: CDR1 LNHDA and CDR2 SQIVND (reference sequence). V gave up 5 bases and J gave up 5 bases; unmatched junction bases: 15. CDR3 nucleotide sequence: TGTGCCAGTAGTCGGTTAGCGGGAGGAGGGAGGGGGCACAATGAGCAGTTCTTC. It codes for CASSRLAGGGRGHNEQFF.

The chain joins TRBV7-3 to TRBJ2-3; D is possibly TRBD2 (5 bases). The CDR3 is made up of 15 amino acids. Per the germline V gene, CDR1 is SGHTA and CDR2 is FQGTGA. Trimming shortened V by 1 base and J by 3 bases, and 11 bases separated the two germline ends. The CDR3 DNA sequence: TGTGCCAGCAGCTTAAGTGGGAGTGCAACAGATACGCAGTATTTT. Its protein product is CASSLSGSATDTQYF.

The gene calls are TRBV6-5 and TRBJ1-2; unclear D gene. The V end was cut by 2 bases, the J end by 4 bases, with 11 bases between. The V gene's germline CDR1 is MNHEY and CDR2 SVGAGI. This CDR3 has 14 amino acids. CDR3 coding DNA: TGTGCCAGCAGTTACGTGGGCAGAACCTATGGCTACACCTTC. Translated, it gives CASSYVGRTYGYTF.

This clone was counted once. Relative to the germline gene, one junction end is altered; a read error may explain this. The chain combines TRBV5-1 with TRBJ2-5; TRBD1 matches 9 bases. The CDR3 has 15 amino acids. Germline V gene sequence: CDR1 SGHRS, CDR2 YFSETQ. The CDR3 sequence: CASSLGTGYQETQYF. CDR3 sequence (DNA): TGCGCCAGCAGCCTGGGGACAGGGTACCAAGAGACCCAATACTTC.

The chain combines TRBV7-2 with TRBJ2-5; a weak D match, TRBD1 (6 bases). Trimming removed 5 bases at V and 2 bases at J, with 9 bases between. The CDR3 runs 13 residues. Germline CDR1 and CDR2: SGHTA and FQGNSA. The CDR3 region is CASSGRGQETQYF. CDR3 DNA sequence: TGTGCCAGCAGCGGTAGGGGGCAAGAGACCCAGTACTTC.

The count of this clone is one. DNA of the CDR3: TGTGCCAGCAGCTTGGTCGGGACAGGTTCTCGGTCACCCCTCCACTTT. This translates into CASSLVGTGSRSPLHF. The genes are TRBV5-6 and TRBJ1-6, with 8 bases lining up with TRBD1. The germline CDR1 and CDR2 sequences are SGHDT and YYEEEE. This CDR3 comprises 16 residues. V was clipped by 0 bases and J by 10 bases; unmatched bases: 9.

The rearrangement links TRBV7-2 to TRBJ2-1; TRBD2 agrees at 7 bases. Germline trimming cut 1 base from V and 5 bases from J; bases unmatched to any gene: 8. CDR1 is SGHTA and CDR2 is FQGNSA in the germline V gene. The CDR3 is 16 residues long. The CDR3 sequence: CASSLGLGGGNNEQFF. DNA for the CDR3: TGTGCCAGCAGCTTAGGTTTAGGCGGGGGTAACAATGAGCAGTTCTTC. The entire variable domain, with the rest obtained from reference TRBV7-2 and TRBJ2-1, is as follows: GAGVSQSPSNKVTEKGKDVELRCDPISGHTALYWYRQSLGQGLEFLIYFQGNSAPDKSGLPSDRFSAERTGGSVSTLTIQRTQQEDSAVYLCASSLGLGGGNNEQFFGPGTRLTVL.

The V gene is TRBV10-3, the J gene TRBJ2-3; 13 bases line up with TRBD2. The CDR3 totals 19 residues. The germline gives CDR1 ENHRY, CDR2 SYGVKD. V lost 3 bases and J lost 0; bases outside the gene matches: 9. In DNA form, the CDR3 reads TGTGCCATCAGTGAATCCGGGACTAGCGGGACTTCTAGCACAGATACGCAGTATTTT. This sequence encodes CAISESGTSGTSSTDTQYF.